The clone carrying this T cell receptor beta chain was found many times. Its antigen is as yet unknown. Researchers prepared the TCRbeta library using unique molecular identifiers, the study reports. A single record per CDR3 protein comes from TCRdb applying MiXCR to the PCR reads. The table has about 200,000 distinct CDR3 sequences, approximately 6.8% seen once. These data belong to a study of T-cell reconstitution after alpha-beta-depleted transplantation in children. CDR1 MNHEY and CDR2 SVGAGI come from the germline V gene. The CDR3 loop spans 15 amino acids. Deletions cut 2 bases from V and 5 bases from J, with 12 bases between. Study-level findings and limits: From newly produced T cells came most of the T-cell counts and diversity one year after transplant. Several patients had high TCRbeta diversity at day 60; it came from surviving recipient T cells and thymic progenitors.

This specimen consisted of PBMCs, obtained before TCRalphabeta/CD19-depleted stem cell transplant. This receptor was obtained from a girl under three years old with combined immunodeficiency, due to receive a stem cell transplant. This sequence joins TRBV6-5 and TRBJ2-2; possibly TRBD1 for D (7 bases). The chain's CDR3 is CASSYGAGGTGELFF. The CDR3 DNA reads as TGTGCCAGCAGTTACGGGGCAGGGGGGACCGGGGAGCTGTTTTTT.